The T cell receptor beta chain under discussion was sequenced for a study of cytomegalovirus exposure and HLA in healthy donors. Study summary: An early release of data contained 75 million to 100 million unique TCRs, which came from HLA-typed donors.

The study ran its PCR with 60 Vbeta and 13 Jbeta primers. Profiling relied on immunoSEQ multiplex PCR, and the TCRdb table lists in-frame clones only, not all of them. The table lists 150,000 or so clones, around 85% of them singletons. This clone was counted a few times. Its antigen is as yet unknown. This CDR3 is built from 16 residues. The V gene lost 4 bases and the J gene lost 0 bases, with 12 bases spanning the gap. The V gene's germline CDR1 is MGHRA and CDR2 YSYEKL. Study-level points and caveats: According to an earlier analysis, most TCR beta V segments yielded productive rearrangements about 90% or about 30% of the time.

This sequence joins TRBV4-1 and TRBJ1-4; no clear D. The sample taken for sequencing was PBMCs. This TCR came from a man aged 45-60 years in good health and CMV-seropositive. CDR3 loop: CASSPTTGATNEKLFF. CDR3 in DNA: TGCGCCAGCAGCCCGACGACCGGGGCAACTAATGAAAAACTGTTTTTT.